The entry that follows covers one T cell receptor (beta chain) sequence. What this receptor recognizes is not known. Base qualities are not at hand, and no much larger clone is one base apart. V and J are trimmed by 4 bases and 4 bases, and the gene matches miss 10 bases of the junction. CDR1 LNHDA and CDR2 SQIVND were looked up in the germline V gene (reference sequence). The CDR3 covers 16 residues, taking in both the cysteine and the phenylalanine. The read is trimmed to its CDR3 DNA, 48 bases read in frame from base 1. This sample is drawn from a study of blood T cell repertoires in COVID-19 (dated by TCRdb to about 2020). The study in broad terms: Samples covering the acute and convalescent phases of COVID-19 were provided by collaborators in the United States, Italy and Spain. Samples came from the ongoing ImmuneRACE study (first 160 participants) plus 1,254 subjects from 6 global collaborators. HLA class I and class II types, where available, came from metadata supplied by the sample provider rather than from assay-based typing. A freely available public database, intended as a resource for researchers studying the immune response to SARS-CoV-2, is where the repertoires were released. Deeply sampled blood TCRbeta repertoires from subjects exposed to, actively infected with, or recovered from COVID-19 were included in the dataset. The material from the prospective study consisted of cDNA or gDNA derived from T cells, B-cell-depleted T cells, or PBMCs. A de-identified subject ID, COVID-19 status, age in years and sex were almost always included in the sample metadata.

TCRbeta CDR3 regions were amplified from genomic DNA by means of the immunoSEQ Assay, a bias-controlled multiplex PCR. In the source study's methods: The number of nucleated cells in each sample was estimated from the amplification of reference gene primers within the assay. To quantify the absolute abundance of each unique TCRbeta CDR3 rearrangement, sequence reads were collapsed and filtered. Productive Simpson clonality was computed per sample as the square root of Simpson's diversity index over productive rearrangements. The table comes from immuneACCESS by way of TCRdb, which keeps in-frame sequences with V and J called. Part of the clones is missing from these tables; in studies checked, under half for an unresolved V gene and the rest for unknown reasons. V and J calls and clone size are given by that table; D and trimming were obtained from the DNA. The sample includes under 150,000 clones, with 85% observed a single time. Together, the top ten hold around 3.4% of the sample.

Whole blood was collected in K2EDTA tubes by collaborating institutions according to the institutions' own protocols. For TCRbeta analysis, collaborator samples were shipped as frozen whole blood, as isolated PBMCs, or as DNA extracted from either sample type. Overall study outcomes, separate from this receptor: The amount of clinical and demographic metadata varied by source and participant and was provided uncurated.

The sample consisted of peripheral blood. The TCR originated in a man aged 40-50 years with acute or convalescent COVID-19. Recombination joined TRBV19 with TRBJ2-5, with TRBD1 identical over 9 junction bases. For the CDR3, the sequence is CASSRGRQGETETQYF. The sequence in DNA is TGTGCCAGTAGTAGGGGGCGACAGGGGGAGACAGAGACCCAGTACTTC. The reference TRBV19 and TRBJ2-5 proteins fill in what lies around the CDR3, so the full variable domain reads DGGITQSPKYLFRKEGQNVTLSCEQNLNHDAMYWYRQDPGQGLRLIYYSQIVNDFQKGDIAEGYSVSREKKESFPLTVTSAQKNPTAFYLCASSRGRQGETETQYFGPGTRLLVL.